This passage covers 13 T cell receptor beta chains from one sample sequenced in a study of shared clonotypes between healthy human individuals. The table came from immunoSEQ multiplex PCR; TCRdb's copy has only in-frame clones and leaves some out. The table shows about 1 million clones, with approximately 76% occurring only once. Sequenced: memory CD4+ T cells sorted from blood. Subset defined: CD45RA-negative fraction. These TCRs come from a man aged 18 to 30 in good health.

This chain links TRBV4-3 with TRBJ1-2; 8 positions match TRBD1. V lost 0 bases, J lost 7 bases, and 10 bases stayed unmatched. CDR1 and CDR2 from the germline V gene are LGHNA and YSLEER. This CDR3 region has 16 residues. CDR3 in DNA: TGCGCCAGCAGCCAAGATCCGGGCAGGGGGCGAATTGGCTACACCTTC. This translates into CASSQDPGRGRIGYTF.

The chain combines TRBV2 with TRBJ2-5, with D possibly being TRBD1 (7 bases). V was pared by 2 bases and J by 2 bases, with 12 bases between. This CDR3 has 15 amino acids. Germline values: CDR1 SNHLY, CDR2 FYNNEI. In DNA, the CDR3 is TGTGCCAGCAGTGAAATCAGGGGGGTGCAAGAGACCCAGTACTTC. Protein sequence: CASSEIRGVQETQYF.

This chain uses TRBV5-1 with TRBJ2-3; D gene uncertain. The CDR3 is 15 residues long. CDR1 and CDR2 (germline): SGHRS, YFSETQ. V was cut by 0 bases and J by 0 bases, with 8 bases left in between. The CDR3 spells CASSLGLRSTDTQYF. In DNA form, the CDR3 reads TGCGCCAGCAGCTTGGGGCTGCGGAGCACAGATACGCAGTATTTT.

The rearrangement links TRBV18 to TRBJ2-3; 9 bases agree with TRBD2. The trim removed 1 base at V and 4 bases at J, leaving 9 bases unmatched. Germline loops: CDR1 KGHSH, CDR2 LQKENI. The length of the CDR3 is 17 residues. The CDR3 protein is CASSPLWAGGPPDTQYF. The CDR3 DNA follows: TGTGCCAGCTCACCACTATGGGCGGGGGGGCCGCCAGATACGCAGTATTTT.

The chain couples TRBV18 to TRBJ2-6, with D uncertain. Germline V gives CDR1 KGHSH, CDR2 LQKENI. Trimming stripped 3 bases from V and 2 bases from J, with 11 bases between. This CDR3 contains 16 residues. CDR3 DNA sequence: TGTGCCAGCTCACCGTTGGGCTACCCTGGGGCCAACGTCCTGACTTTC. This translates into CASSPLGYPGANVLTF. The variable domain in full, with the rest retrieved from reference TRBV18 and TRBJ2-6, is NAGVMQNPRHLVRRRGQEARLRCSPMKGHSHVYWYRQLPEEGLKFMVYLQKENIIDESGMPKERFSAEFPKEGPSILRIQQVVRGDSAAYFCASSPLGYPGANVLTFGAGSRLTVL.

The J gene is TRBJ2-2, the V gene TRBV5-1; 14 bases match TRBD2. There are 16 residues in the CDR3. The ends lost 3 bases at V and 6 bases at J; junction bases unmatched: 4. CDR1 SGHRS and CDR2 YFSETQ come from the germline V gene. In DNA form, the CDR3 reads TGCGCCAGCAGCTCGGGACTAGCGGGAGCATCCGGGGAGCTGTTTTTT. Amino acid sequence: CASSSGLAGASGELFF.

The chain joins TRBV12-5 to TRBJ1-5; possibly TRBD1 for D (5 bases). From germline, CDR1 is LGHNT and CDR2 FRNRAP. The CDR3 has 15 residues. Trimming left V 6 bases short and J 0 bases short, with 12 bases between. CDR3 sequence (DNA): TGTGCTAGTGGAGACGACAGTTATAGCAATCAGCCCCAGCATTTT. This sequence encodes CASGDDSYSNQPQHF.

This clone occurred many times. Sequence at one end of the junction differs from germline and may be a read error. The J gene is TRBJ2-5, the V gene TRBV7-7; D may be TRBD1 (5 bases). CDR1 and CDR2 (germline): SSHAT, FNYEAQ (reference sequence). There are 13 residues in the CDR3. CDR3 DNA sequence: TGTGCTAGCAGCGTCAGGGTCCAAGAGACCCAGTACTTC. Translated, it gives CASSVRVQETQYF.

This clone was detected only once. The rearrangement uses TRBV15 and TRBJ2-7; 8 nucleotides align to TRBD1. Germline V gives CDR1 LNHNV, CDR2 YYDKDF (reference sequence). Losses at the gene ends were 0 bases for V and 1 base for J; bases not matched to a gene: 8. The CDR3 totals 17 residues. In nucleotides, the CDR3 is TGTGCCACCAGCAGAGATCGGTGGCAGGGGGCTTCCTACGAGCAGTACTTC. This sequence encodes CATSRDRWQGASYEQYF.

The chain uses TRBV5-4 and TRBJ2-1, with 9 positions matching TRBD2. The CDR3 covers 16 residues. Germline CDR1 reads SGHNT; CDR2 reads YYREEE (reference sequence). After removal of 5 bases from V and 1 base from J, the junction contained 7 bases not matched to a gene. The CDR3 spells CASSNSGGGSYNEQFF. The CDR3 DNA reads TGTGCCAGCAGTAATAGCGGGGGAGGGTCCTACAATGAGCAGTTCTTC.

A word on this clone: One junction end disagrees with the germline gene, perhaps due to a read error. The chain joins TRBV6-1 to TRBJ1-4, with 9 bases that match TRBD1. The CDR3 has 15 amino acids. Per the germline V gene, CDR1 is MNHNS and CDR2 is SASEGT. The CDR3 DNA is TGTGTCAGCCTACAGGGGGCGCGTTTGAGTGGAGAACTGTTTTTT. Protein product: CVSLQGARLSGELFF.

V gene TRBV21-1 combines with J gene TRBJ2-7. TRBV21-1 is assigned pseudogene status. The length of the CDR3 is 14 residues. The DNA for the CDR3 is TGTGCCAGCAGCAAACCTACGCAGCAGTACGAGCAGTACTTC. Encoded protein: CASSKPTQQYEQYF.

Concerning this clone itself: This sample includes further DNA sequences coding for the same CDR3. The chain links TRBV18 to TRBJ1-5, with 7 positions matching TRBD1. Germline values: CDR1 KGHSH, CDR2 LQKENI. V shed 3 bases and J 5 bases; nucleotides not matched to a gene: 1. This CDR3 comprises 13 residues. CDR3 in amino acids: CASSPDRDQPQHF. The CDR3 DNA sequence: TGTGCCAGCTCACCCGACAGGGATCAGCCCCAGCATTTT.